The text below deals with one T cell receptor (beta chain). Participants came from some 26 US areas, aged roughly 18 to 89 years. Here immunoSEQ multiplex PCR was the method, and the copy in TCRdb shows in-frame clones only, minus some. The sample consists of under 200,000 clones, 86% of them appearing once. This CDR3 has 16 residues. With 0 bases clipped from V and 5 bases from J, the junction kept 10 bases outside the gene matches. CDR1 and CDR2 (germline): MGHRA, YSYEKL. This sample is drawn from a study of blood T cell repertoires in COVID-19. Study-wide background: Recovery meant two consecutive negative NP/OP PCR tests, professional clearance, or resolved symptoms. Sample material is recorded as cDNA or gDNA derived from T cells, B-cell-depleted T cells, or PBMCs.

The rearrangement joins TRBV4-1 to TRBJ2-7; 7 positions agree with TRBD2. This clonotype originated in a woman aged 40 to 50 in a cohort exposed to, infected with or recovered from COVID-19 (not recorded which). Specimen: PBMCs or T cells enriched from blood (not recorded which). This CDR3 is CASSQDRRSGIDEQYF. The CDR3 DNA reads TGCGCCAGCAGCCAAGATCGTCGGAGCGGGATCGACGAGCAGTACTTC.